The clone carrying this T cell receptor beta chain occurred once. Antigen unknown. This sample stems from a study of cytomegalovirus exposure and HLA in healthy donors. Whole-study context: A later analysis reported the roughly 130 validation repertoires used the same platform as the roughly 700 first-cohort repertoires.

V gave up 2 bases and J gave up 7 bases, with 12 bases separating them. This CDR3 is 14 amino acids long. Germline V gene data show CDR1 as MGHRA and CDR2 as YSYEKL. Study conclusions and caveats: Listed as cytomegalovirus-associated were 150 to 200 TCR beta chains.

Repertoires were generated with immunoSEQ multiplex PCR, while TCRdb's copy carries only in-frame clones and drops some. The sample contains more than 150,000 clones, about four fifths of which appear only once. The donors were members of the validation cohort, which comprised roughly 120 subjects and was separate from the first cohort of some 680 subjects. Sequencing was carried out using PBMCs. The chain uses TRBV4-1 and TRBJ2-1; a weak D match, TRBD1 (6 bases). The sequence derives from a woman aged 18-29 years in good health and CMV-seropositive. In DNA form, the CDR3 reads TGCGCCAGCAGCCAACCAACACAGGGTAATGAGCAGTTCTTC. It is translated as CASSQPTQGNEQFF.